A selection of T cell receptor beta chains follows, all from one sample in a study of post-analysis software for immune sequencing data. One entry per CDR3 protein, called by TCRdb with MiXCR from the PCR reads. The table has about 820,000 distinct CDR3 sequences, about 57% seen once. Sequencing used blood. The receptors were gathered from a girl under 18 with multiple sclerosis. The CDR3 runs from the conserved cysteine through the conserved F or W. Fields, in order: D gene, clone size, V gene, CDR3 length, J gene, CDR3 protein, CDR3 DNA. The D gene is left open where the match is weak. Rows may omit the clone size; those that give it use once, few, many or a size class.

NA	once	TRBV7-3	16	TRBJ2-7	CASSLYSGGSGFEQYF	TGTGCCAGCAGCTTATACTCCGGGGGTAGTGGTTTCGAGCAGTACTTC
TRBD2	NA	TRBV14	17	TRBJ2-1	CASSRPLTSGVHNEQFF	TGTGCCAGCAGCCGACCTCTAACTAGCGGGGTTCACAATGAGCAGTTCTTC
NA	NA	TRBV5-1	12	TRBJ2-1	CASSLYFNEQFF	TGCGCCAGCAGCTTGTATTTTAATGAGCAGTTCTTC
TRBD1	NA	TRBV27	14	TRBJ2-7	CASSPRGQVYEQYF	TGTGCCAGCAGCCCTCGGGGACAGGTCTACGAGCAGTACTTC
NA	NA	TRBV20-1	13	TRBJ2-3	CSALEGSTDTQYF	TGCAGTGCTCTGGAGGGAAGCACAGATACGCAGTATTTT
TRBD1	NA	TRBV29-1	14	TRBJ2-1	CSVPRDSGWSEQFF	TGCAGCGTCCCACGGGACAGTGGGTGGAGTGAGCAGTTCTTC
NA	few	TRBV7-8	13	TRBJ2-1	CASSPPKYNEQFF	TGTGCCAGCAGCCCCCCCAAGTACAATGAGCAGTTCTTC
TRBD1	NA	TRBV7-9	14	TRBJ2-7	CASSSWTGFDEQYF	TGTGCCAGCAGCTCTTGGACAGGGTTTGACGAGCAGTACTTC
NA	NA	TRBV5-1	14	TRBJ2-1	CASSLGDGYNEQFF	TGCGCCAGCAGCTTGGGGGACGGATACAATGAGCAGTTCTTC
NA	many	TRBV5-1	13	TRBJ1-2	CASSLDRDYGYTF	TGTGCCAGCAGCTTAGATCGAGACTATGGCTACACCTTC
TRBD2	NA	TRBV10-3	18	TRBJ2-3	CAISALKPGLAGEDTQYF	TGTGCCATCAGTGCTCTTAAACCGGGACTAGCGGGAGAGGATACGCAGTATTTT
TRBD1	NA	TRBV7-9	13	TRBJ2-3	CASSYRGADTQYF	TGTGCCAGCAGCTACAGGGGGGCAGATACGCAGTATTTT
TRBD2	many	TRBV5-1	14	TRBJ2-1	CASSLGLAGNEQFF	TGTGCCAGCAGTTTGGGACTAGCGGGCAATGAGCAGTTCTTC
NA	NA	TRBV29-1	15	TRBJ2-5	CSVDGLGDRWETQYF	TGCAGCGTTGATGGCCTCGGGGATAGGTGGGAGACCCAGTACTTC
TRBD1	few	TRBV29-1	18	TRBJ1-2	CSVVLPRIRDRGNYGYTF	TGCAGCGTTGTTTTACCCCGGATCCGGGACAGGGGGAACTATGGCTACACCTTC
NA	NA	TRBV7-9	14	TRBJ2-1	CASSLVYGQNEQFF	TGTGCCAGCAGCTTAGTATATGGGCAGAATGAGCAGTTCTTC
TRBD2	NA	TRBV27	17	TRBJ2-4	CASSSSSGGESKNIQYF	TGTGCCAGCAGTTCCTCTAGCGGCGGGGAGTCAAAAAACATTCAGTACTTC
TRBD1	NA	TRBV5-1	14	TRBJ2-7	CASSQGQAAYEQYF	TGCGCCAGCAGCCAGGGACAGGCGGCCTACGAGCAGTACTTC
NA	few	TRBV7-2	14	TRBJ2-3	CASSLGYRTDTQYF	TGTGCCAGCAGCTTAGGATATCGCACAGATACGCAGTATTTT
NA	NA	TRBV28	14	TRBJ2-7	CASRKDRACYEQYF	TGTGCCAGCCGCAAGGACAGAGCCTGCTACGAGCAGTACTTC
NA	NA	TRBV25-1	12	TRBJ1-2	CASSETVAGYTF	TGTGCCAGCAGTGAGACGGTGGCTGGCTACACCTTC
NA	few	TRBV7-9	15	TRBJ1-2	CASSLAGMGSRGYTF	TGTGCCAGCAGCTTGGCCGGCATGGGGTCTCGGGGCTACACCTTC
NA	NA	TRBV4-1	14	TRBJ2-7	CASSQSPGEDEQYF	TGCGCCAGCAGCCAATCCCCAGGCGAGGACGAGCAGTACTTC
NA	NA	TRBV2	15	TRBJ1-4	CASSEWLATNEKLFF	TGTGCCAGCAGTGAATGGTTAGCAACTAATGAAAAACTGTTTTTT
NA	few	TRBV3-1	17	TRBJ1-4	CASSPRTTGTANEKLFF	TGTGCCAGCAGTCCAAGAACAACCGGGACCGCTAATGAAAAACTGTTTTTT
NA	few	TRBV20-1	16	TRBJ2-1	CSAKQGTAFFGNEQFF	TGCAGTGCTAAACAGGGAACGGCTTTTTTTGGCAATGAGCAGTTCTTC
NA	NA	TRBV7-9	16	TRBJ1-1	CASSLASSGAGAEAFF	TGTGCCAGCAGCTTAGCCTCTTCTGGCGCCGGGGCTGAAGCTTTCTTT
TRBD2	NA	TRBV20-1	15	TRBJ2-7	CSASQMGGSSYEQYF	TGCAGTGCTTCCCAAATGGGAGGGAGCTCCTACGAGCAGTACTTC
TRBD1	NA	TRBV20-1	14	TRBJ1-4	CSARDRTGDEKLFF	TGCAGTGCTAGGGACCGGACAGGGGATGAAAAACTGTTTTTT